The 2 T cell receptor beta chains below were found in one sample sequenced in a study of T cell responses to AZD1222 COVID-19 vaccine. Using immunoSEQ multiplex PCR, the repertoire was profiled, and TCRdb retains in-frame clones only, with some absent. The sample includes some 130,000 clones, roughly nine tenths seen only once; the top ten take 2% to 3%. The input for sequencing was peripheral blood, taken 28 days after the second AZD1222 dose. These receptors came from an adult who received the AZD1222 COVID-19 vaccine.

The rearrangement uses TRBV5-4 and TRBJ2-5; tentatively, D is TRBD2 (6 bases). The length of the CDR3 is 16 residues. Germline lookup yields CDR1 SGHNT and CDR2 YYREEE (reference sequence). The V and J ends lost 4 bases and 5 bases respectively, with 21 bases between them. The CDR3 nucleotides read TGTGCCAGCAGCATTTACGGGACTGCGGAGAGGGAGACCCAGTACTTC. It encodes CASSIYGTAERETQYF.

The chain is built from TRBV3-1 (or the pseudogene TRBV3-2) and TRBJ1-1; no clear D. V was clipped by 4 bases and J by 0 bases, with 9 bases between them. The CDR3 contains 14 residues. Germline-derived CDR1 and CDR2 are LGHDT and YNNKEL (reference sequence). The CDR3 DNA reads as TGTGCCAGCAGCCCGACGGGGATGAACACTGAAGCTTTCTTT. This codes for CASSPTGMNTEAFF.